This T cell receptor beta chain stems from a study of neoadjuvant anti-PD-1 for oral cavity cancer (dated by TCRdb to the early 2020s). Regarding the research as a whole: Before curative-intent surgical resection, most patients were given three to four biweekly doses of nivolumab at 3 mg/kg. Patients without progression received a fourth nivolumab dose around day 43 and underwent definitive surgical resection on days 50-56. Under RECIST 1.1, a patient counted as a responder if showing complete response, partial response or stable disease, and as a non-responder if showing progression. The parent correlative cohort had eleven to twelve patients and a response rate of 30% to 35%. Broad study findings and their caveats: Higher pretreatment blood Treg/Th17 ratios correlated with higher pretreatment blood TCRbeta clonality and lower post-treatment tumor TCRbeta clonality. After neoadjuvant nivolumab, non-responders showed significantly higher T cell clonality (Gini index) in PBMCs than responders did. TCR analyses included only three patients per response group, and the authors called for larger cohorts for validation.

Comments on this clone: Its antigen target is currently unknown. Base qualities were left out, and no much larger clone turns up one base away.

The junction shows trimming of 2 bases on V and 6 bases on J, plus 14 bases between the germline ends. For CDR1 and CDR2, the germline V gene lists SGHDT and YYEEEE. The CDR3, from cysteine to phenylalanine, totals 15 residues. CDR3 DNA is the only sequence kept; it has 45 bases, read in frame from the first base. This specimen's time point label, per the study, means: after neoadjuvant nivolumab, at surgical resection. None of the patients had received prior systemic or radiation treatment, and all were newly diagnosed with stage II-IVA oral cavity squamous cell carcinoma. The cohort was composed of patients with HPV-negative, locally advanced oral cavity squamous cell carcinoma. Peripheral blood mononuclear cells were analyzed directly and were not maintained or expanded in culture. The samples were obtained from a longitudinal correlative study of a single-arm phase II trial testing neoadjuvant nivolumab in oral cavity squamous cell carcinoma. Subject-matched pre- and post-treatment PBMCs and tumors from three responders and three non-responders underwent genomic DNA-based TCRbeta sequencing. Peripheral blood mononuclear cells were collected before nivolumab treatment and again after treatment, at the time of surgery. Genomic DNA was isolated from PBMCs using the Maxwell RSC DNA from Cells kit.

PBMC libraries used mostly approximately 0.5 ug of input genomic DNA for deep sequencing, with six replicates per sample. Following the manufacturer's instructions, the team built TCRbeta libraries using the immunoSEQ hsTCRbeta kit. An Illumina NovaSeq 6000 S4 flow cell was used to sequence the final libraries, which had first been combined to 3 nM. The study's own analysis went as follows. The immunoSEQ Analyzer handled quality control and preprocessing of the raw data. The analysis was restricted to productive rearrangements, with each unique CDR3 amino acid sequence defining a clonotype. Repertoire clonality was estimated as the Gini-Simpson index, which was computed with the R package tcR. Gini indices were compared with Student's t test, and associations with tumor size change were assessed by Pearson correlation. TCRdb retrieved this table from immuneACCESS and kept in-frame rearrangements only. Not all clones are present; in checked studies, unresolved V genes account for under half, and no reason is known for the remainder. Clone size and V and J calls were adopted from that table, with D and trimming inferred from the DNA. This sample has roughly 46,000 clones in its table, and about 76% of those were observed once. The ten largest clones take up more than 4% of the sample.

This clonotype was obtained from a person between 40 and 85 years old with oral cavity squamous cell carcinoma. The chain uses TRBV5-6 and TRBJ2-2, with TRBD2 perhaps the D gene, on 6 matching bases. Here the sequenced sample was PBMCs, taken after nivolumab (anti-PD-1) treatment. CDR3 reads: CASSFDGRSAGELFF. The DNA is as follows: TGTGCCAGCAGCTTCGACGGGAGATCGGCCGGGGAGCTGTTTTTT.